Below, 23 T cell receptor beta chains from the same sample are listed, as sequenced in a study of T cells in Graves' hyperthyroidism and ophthalmopathy. Amplified regions were TCR beta CDR3 sequences from RNA transcripts. The HTBI primer set drove a first-round RT-PCR of the TCR CDR3. TCRdb called the multiplex PCR reads again in MiXCR, with one record for every CDR3 protein. The sample has fewer than 750,000 distinct CDR3 sequences; about 15% are singletons. What was sequenced was blood. Receptors were obtained from a woman in her 40s with Graves' ophthalmopathy.

The chain is built from TRBV4-2 and TRBJ2-7; 8 nucleotides align to TRBD2. The trim removed 4 bases at V and 2 bases at J, leaving 10 bases unmatched. CDR1 and CDR2 from the germline V gene are LGHNA and YNFKEQ. CDR3 length: 16 residues. CDR3 sequence reads: CASSPDLAGLPYEQYF. The CDR3 DNA follows: TGTGCCAGCAGCCCAGACCTAGCGGGCCTTCCCTACGAGCAGTACTTC.

This clonotype was counted ten times or more. The J gene is TRBJ2-7, the V gene TRBV20-1, with D perhaps matching TRBD1 (6 bases). CDR1 is DFQATT and CDR2 is SNEGSKA in the germline V gene (reference sequence). Trimming took 5 bases from V and 3 from J, leaving 17 bases between them. The CDR3 extends over 14 amino acids. CDR3 bases: TGCAGTGCTCTCCGGGACACCAATCTCTACGAGCAGTACTTC. This encodes CSALRDTNLYEQYF.

The table lists this clonotype with many counts. The genes are TRBV14 and TRBJ2-2; D uncertain. V was clipped by 4 bases and J by 7 bases, with 10 bases between them. The CDR3 has 13 residues. Germline V CDR1 and CDR2: SGHDN, FVKESK. The CDR3 DNA reads TGTGCCAGCAGCCCACAAGTATACGGGGAGCTGTTTTTT. Translating gives CASSPQVYGELFF.

The rearrangement joins TRBV12-3 or TRBV12-4 to TRBJ1-1, with a possible D match to TRBD1 (5 bases). Trimming stripped 1 base from V and 0 bases from J, with 9 bases between. The CDR3 runs to 15 residues. The CDR3 DNA reads TGTGCCAGCAGTTTAGTCCCCAGGGTGAACACTGAAGCTTTCTTT. Its translation: CASSLVPRVNTEAFF.

Comments on this clonotype: One end of the junction is discordant with germline, which a read error may explain. This chain uses TRBV9 with TRBJ2-5, with D unclear. The CDR3 has 15 residues. CDR1 is SGDLS, CDR2 YYNGEE, per germline. DNA for the CDR3: TGTGCCAGCAGCGTCTACCCCGACCCGGTGGAGACTCAGTACTTC. Residues: CASSVYPDPVETQYF. Filled out from reference TRBV9 and TRBJ2-5, the complete variable domain reads DSGVTQTPKHLITATGQRVTLRCSPRSGDLSVYWYQQSLDQGLQFLIQYYNGEERAKGNILERFSAQQFPDLHSELNLSSLELGDSALYFCASSVYPDPVETQYFGPGTRLLVL.

In its sample, this clonotype was seen many times. The genes are TRBV12-3 or TRBV12-4 and TRBJ1-1; D uncertain. The ends were cut back, 7 bases at V and 0 bases at J, with 9 bases in the middle. The CDR3 totals 13 residues. The CDR3 sequence is CASNNYLNTEAFF. Here the CDR3 DNA reads TGTGCCAGCAATAACTACCTGAACACTGAAGCTTTCTTT.

There are many counts of this clonotype. The chain combines TRBV20-1 with TRBJ2-5; the match to TRBD2 covers 7 bases. This CDR3 has 14 residues. V gave up 3 bases and J gave up 5 bases; unmatched junction bases: 9. Germline CDR1 DFQATT, CDR2 SNEGSKA (reference sequence). The CDR3 sequence: CSASSGQGGETQYF. CDR3 in DNA: TGCAGTGCTAGTTCGGGGCAGGGAGGGGAGACCCAGTACTTC.

The sample holds many counts of this clonotype. The chain recombines TRBV2 with TRBJ1-5; possibly TRBD1 for D (6 bases). The CDR3 is 14 residues long. Trimming took 9 bases from V and 0 from J, leaving 12 bases between them. Germline values: CDR1 SNHLY, CDR2 FYNNEI. The CDR3: CASRGGVSNQPQHF. The CDR3 region has the DNA TGTGCCAGTAGAGGGGGTGTTAGCAATCAGCCCCAGCATTTT.

CDR3 nucleotides: TGTGCCAGCACATCAGATTCATATAATTCACCCCTCCACTTT. It codes for CASTSDSYNSPLHF. This chain links TRBV2 with TRBJ1-6; no clear D. Germline CDR1 is SNHLY and CDR2 is FYNNEI. The V end was cut by 7 bases, the J end by 4 bases, with 11 bases between. This CDR3 has 14 residues.

This sequence joins TRBV6-1 and TRBJ1-1, with no clear D. V was pared by 5 bases and J by 2 bases, with 12 bases between. The CDR3 covers 14 residues. The germline V gene encodes CDR1 MNHNS and CDR2 SASEGT. CDR3 residues: CASSTPTLNTEAFF. The CDR3 nucleotides read TGTGCCAGCAGTACCCCCACGTTAAACACTGAAGCTTTCTTT.

The sample holds many counts of this clonotype. V gene TRBV12-3 or TRBV12-4 combines with J gene TRBJ2-2; D may be TRBD2 (7 bases). The CDR3 has 16 residues. V lost 6 bases and J 0 bases, leaving 14 bases between the germline ends. CDR3 region: CASSAGGHSNTGELFF. Here the CDR3 DNA reads TGTGCCAGCAGCGCCGGGGGGCATTCGAACACCGGGGAGCTGTTTTTT.

This clonotype showed up many times. The chain combines TRBV7-2 with TRBJ1-6; TRBD1 is a possible D gene (6 bases). Germline CDR1 is SGHTA and CDR2 is FQGNSA. V was trimmed by 5 bases and J by 7 bases, leaving 12 bases between them. This CDR3 spans 14 amino acids. The DNA of the CDR3 is TGTGCCAGCAGCCTACAGGGAGCAAATTCACCCCTCCACTTT. Protein: CASSLQGANSPLHF.

This clonotype came up many times. As DNA, the CDR3 is TGCGCCAGCGCGCTAGGCAGGGCGAACACTGAAGCTTTCTTT. This encodes CASALGRANTEAFF. The rearrangement links TRBV5-1 to TRBJ1-1, with a tentative D call TRBD1 (5 bases). This CDR3 is built from 14 residues. Looked up from germline, CDR1 is SGHRS and CDR2 is YFSETQ. V was trimmed by 7 bases and J by 1 base, leaving 14 bases between them. Full variable domain (rest looked up from reference TRBV5-1 and TRBJ1-1): KAGVTQTPRYLIKTRGQQVTLSCSPISGHRSVSWYQQTPGQGLQFLFEYFSETQRNKGNFPGRFSGRQFSNSRSEMNVSTLELGDSALYLCASALGRANTEAFFGQGTRLTVV.

This clonotype was seen at least ten times. The chain combines TRBV6-1 with TRBJ2-7, with a weak D call TRBD2 (6 bases). The CDR3 length is 12 residues. Germline CDR1 is MNHNS and CDR2 is SASEGT. The ends were cut back, 6 bases at V and 6 bases at J, with 12 bases in the middle. The CDR3 coding sequence is TGTGCCAGCAGGGAGGGCCTCGGCGAGCAGTACTTC. Its translation: CASREGLGEQYF.

This clonotype has just a few counts. The CDR3 spells CASSLAGLARTSNTGELFF. CDR3 DNA sequence: TGCGCCAGCAGCTTGGCCGGACTAGCGAGAACATCGAACACCGGGGAGCTGTTTTTT. The V gene is TRBV5-1, the J gene TRBJ2-2; 9 bases line up with TRBD2. V lost 0 bases, J lost 0 bases, and 9 bases stayed unmatched. Germline V CDR1 and CDR2: SGHRS, YFSETQ. The CDR3 extends over 19 amino acids. Using reference TRBV5-1 and TRBJ2-2 for the parts outside the CDR3, the full variable domain is KAGVTQTPRYLIKTRGQQVTLSCSPISGHRSVSWYQQTPGQGLQFLFEYFSETQRNKGNFPGRFSGRQFSNSRSEMNVSTLELGDSALYLCASSLAGLARTSNTGELFFGEGSRLTVL.

About this clonotype: This may stem from a read error, because a much larger clone lies one nucleotide away. The chain carries TRBV11-3 and TRBJ1-3, with 8 bases identical to TRBD1. The CDR3 runs to 14 residues. From germline, CDR1 is SGHNT and CDR2 YENEEA. Germline trimming cut 10 bases from V and 2 bases from J; bases unmatched to any gene: 7. CDR3: CAIRGQVAGNTIYF. The CDR3 DNA reads as TGTGCCATCAGGGGACAGGTAGCTGGAAACACCATATATTTT.

This clonotype was detected ten times or more. The chain uses TRBV6-1 and TRBJ2-7; the D gene is possibly TRBD1 (6 bases). The CDR3 extends over 12 amino acids. Germline V gene lookup returns CDR1 MNHNS and CDR2 SASEGT. The V and J ends lost 7 bases and 6 bases respectively, with 13 bases between them. The CDR3 DNA sequence: TGTGCCAGCACCCCCCTAGGGGGCGAGCAGTACTTC. Amino acids: CASTPLGGEQYF.

This clonotype was seen ten or more times. The genes are TRBV6-1 and TRBJ1-1, with TRBD1 matching 8 bases. The V gene's germline CDR1 is MNHNS and CDR2 SASEGT. V gave up 3 bases and J gave up 5 bases; unmatched junction bases: 5. This CDR3 has 14 amino acids. The CDR3 DNA is TGTGCCAGCAGTGAGACAGGGGCATGGACTGAAGCTTTCTTT. It encodes CASSETGAWTEAFF.

The chain links TRBV5-1 to TRBJ2-5, with unresolved D. Between the trimmed V and J ends, which lost 4 bases and 3 bases, there was a span of 16 bases. The CDR3 has 15 residues. Germline V gene data show CDR1 as SGHRS and CDR2 as YFSETQ. This CDR3 is CASSHGQVGKETQYF. CDR3 sequence (DNA): TGCGCCAGCAGCCACGGGCAGGTTGGGAAAGAGACCCAGTACTTC.

This clonotype was counted at least ten times. The V and J genes are TRBV6-2 or TRBV6-3 and TRBJ1-2; D is perhaps TRBD1 (5 bases). The CDR3 contains 13 residues. CDR1 and CDR2 from the germline V gene are MNHEY and SVGEGT. The V gene lost 0 bases and the J gene lost 7 bases, with 9 bases spanning the gap. The CDR3 protein is CASSYSGAGGYTF. In DNA form, the CDR3 reads TGTGCCAGCAGTTACTCTGGGGCCGGTGGCTACACCTTC.

The chain has TRBV28 and TRBJ1-6, with a possible D match to TRBD1 (6 bases). Deletions cut 3 bases from V and 6 bases from J, with 9 bases between. CDR3 length equals 14 residues. Germline values: CDR1 MDHEN, CDR2 SYDVKM. In nucleotides, the CDR3 is TGTGCCAGCAGTTTCGGCAGGGGTAATTCACCCCTCCACTTT. This sequence encodes CASSFGRGNSPLHF.

This clonotype was seen many times. The chain couples TRBV28 to TRBJ1-2; the D gene is possibly TRBD1 (5 bases). CDR3 size: 16 residues. Germline CDR1 reads MDHEN; CDR2 reads SYDVKM. V was clipped by 6 bases and J by 0 bases, with 17 bases between them. The CDR3 loop reads CASSLDITSSNYGYTF. CDR3 nucleotides: TGTGCCAGCAGCTTGGACATTACATCCTCTAACTATGGCTACACCTTC.

The chain uses TRBV27 and TRBJ2-7; 7 bases are a match to TRBD2. The CDR3 consists of 18 residues. Germline V lookup: CDR1 MNHEY, CDR2 SMNVEV (reference sequence). With 0 bases clipped from V and 2 bases from J, the junction kept 13 bases outside the gene matches. The CDR3 region has the DNA TGTGCCAGCAGTTTATCGTGGCGGGAGACCCTACAGGCCTACGAGCAGTACTTC. Its translation is CASSLSWRETLQAYEQYF.